This T cell receptor (beta chain) came from a study of blood T cell repertoires in COVID-19. Study overall: Samples of COVID-19 (acute and convalescent) were obtained from the United States, Italy and Spain.

The germline CDR1 and CDR2 sequences are LGHNA and YNFKEQ. Trimming took 4 bases from V and 6 from J; bases not matched to a gene: 8. The length of the CDR3 is 14 residues. The protocol was immunoSEQ multiplex PCR, while the TCRdb copy is restricted to in-frame clones and leaves out a portion. The sample holds approximately 500,000 clones, over 75% seen once. Individuals drawn from 20 to 25 US areas were about 18 to 100 years old. Sample: PBMCs or T cells enriched from blood (not recorded which). This TCR was sampled from a middle-aged woman who had recovered from COVID-19. The V call is TRBV4-2, the J call TRBJ1-1; 7 bases agree with TRBD1. DNA of the CDR3: TGTGCCAGCAGCCTGCGTACCCAGGGGGCTGAAGCTTTCTTT. Its protein is CASSLRTQGAEAFF.